This T cell receptor beta chain came from a study of OX40 agonist ivuxolimab in advanced cancers. CDR1 LNHNV and CDR2 YYDKDF come from the germline V gene (reference sequence). CDR3 length: 15 residues. V lost 0 bases, J lost 1 base, and 9 bases lay in between. Method: immunoSEQ multiplex PCR; TCRdb's copy keeps in-frame clones and lacks some. The repertoire holds roughly 110,000 clones, with around nine tenths as singletons. The chain is built from TRBV15 and TRBJ1-2; D gene unclear. The source material was CD4+ or CD8+ T cells sorted from blood, sampled in a trial of the OX40 agonist ivuxolimab. This clonotype was sampled from an adult with an advanced solid tumor such as melanoma, head and neck, liver or kidney cancer. In DNA, the CDR3 is TGTGCCACCAGCAGAGATTTGGCAAATAACTATGGCTACACCTTC. Translation gives CATSRDLANNYGYTF.